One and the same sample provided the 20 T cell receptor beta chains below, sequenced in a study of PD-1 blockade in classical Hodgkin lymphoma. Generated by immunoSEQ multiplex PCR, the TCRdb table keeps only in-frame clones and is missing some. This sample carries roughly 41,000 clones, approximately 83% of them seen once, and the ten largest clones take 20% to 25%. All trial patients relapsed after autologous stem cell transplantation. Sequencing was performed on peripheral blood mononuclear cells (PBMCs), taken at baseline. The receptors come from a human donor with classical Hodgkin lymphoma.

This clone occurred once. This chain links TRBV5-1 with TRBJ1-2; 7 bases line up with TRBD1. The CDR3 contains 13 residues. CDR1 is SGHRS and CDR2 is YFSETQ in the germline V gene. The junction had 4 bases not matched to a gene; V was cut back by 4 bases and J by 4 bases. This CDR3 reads CASSAGQSYGYTF. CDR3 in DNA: TGCGCCAGCAGCGCGGGACAGAGCTATGGCTACACCTTC.

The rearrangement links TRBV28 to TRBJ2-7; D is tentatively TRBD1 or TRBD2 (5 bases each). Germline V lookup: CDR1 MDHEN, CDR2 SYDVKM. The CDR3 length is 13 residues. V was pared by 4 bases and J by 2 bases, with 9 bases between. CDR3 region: CASSSWGTYEQYF. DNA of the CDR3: TGTGCCAGCAGTTCGTGGGGGACCTACGAGCAGTACTTC. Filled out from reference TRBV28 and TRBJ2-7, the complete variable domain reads DVKVTQSSRYLVKRTGEKVFLECVQDMDHENMFWYRQDPGLGLRLIYFSYDVKMKEKGDIPEGYSVSREKKERFSLILESASTNQTSMYLCASSSWGTYEQYFGPGTRLTVT.

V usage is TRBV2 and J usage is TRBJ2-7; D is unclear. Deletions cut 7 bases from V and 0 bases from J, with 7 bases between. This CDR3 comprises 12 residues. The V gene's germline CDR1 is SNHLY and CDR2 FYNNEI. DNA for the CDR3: TGTGCCAGCAAGAGCATCTCCTACGAGCAGTACTTC. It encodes CASKSISYEQYF.

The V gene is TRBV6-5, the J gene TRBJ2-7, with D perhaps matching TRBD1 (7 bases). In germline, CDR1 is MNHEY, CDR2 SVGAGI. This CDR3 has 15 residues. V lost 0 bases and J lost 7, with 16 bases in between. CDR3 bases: TGTGCCAGCAGTTACTCTGGAGGGGGCTTGAAAGAGCAGTACTTC. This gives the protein CASSYSGGGLKEQYF.

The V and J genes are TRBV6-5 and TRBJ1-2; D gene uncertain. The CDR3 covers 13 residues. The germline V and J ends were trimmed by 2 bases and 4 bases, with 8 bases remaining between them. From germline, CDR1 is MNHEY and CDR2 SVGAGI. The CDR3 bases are TGTGCCAGCAGTTACACTTCCGGCTATGGCTACACCTTC. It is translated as CASSYTSGYGYTF.

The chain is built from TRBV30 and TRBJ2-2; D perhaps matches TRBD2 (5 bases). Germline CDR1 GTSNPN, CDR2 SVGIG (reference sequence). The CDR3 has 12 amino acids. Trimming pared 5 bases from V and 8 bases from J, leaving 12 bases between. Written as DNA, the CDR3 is TGTGCCTGGTCGCGCGGGCTAGGGGAGCTGTTTTTT. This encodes CAWSRGLGELFF.

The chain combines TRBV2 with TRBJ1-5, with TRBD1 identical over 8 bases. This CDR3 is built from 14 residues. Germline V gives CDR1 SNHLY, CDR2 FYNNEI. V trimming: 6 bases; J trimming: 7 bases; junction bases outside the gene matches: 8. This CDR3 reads CASRVDREGQPQHF. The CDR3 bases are TGTGCCAGCAGAGTGGACAGGGAGGGACAGCCCCAGCATTTT.

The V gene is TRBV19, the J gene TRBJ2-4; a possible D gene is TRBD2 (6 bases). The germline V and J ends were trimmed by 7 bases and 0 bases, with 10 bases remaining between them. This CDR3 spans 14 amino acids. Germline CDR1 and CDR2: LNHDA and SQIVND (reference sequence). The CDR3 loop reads CASKGGIAKNIQYF. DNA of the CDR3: TGTGCCAGTAAAGGCGGGATAGCCAAAAACATTCAGTACTTC. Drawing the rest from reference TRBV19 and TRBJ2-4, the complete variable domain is DGGITQSPKYLFRKEGQNVTLSCEQNLNHDAMYWYRQDPGQGLRLIYYSQIVNDFQKGDIAEGYSVSREKKESFPLTVTSAQKNPTAFYLCASKGGIAKNIQYFGAGTRLSVL.

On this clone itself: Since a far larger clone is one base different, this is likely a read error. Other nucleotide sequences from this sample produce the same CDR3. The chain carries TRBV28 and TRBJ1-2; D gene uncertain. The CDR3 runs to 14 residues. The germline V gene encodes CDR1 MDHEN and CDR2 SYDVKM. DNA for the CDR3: TGTGCCAGCAGCCCCTTAGGAGGGTTATTTGGCTATACCTTC. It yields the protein CASSPLGGLFGYTF.

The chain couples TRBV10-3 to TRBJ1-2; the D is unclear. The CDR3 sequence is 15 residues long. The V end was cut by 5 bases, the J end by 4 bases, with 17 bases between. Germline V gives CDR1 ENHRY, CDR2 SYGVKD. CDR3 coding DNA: TGTGCCATCAGTCCAACACGGGCTGAGGGCTATGGCTACACCTTC. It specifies CAISPTRAEGYGYTF.

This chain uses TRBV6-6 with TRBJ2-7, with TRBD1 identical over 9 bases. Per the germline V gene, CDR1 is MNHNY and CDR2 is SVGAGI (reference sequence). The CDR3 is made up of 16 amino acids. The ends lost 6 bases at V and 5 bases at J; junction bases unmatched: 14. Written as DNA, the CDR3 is TGTGCCAGCAGAACAAACAACCGGGACAGGGTCCACGAGCAGTACTTC. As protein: CASRTNNRDRVHEQYF.

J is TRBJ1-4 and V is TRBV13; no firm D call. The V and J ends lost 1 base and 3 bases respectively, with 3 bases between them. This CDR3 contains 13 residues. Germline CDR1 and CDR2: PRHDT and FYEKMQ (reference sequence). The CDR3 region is CASSLVPNEKLFF. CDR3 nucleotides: TGTGCCAGCAGCTTAGTTCCTAATGAAAAACTGTTTTTT.

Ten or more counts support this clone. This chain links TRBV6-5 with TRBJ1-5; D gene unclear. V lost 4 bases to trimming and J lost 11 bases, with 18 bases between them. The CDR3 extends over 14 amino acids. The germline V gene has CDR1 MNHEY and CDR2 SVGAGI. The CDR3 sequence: CASSSLRGGGTQHF. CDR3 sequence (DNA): TGTGCCAGCAGTTCCCTGCGGGGTGGTGGGACCCAGCATTTT.

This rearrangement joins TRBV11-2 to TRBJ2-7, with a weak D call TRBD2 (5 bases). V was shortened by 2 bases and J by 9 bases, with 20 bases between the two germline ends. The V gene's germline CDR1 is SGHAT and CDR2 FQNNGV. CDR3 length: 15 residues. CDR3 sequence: CASSLLLAITAAQYF. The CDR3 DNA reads TGTGCCAGCAGCTTATTACTGGCCATAACAGCGGCGCAGTACTTC.

Written as DNA, the CDR3 is TGTGCCTGGAGAGGCGAGCGGCCCCAGCATTTT. This gives the protein CAWRGERPQHF. V gene TRBV30 combines with J gene TRBJ1-5; D unresolved. In germline, CDR1 is GTSNPN, CDR2 SVGIG (reference sequence). V lost 3 bases to trimming and J lost 9 bases, with 9 bases between them. The CDR3 has 11 amino acids.

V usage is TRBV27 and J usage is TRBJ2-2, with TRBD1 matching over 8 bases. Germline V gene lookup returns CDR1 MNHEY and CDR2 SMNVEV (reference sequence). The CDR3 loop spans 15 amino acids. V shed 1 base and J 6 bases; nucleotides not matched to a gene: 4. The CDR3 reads CASSLWQGASGELFF. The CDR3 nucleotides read TGTGCCAGCAGTTTATGGCAGGGGGCGTCCGGGGAGCTGTTTTTT.

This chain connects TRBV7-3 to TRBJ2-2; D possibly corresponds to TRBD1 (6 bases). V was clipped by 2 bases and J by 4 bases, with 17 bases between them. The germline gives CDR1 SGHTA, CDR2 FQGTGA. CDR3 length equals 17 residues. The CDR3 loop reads CASSLQSGRGLTGELFF. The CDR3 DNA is TGTGCCAGCAGCTTACAGTCGGGCAGGGGTCTCACCGGGGAGCTGTTTTTT. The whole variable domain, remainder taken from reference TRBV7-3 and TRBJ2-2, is GAGVSQTPSNKVTEKGKYVELRCDPISGHTALYWYRQSLGQGPEFLIYFQGTGAADDSGLPNDRFFAVRPEGSVSTLKIQRTERGDSAVYLCASSLQSGRGLTGELFFGEGSRLTVL.

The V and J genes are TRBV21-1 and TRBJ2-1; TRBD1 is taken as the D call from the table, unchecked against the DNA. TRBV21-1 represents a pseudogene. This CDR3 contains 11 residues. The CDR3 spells CEGAWEAEQFF. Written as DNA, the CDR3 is TGTGAGGGGGCTTGGGAGGCTGAGCAGTTCTTC.

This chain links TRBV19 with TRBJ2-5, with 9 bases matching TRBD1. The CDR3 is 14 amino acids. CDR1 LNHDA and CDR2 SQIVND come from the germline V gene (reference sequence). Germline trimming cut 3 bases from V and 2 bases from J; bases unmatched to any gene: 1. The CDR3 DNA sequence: TGTGCCAGTAGTATGACAGGGGGTCAAGAGACCCAGTACTTC. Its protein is CASSMTGGQETQYF.

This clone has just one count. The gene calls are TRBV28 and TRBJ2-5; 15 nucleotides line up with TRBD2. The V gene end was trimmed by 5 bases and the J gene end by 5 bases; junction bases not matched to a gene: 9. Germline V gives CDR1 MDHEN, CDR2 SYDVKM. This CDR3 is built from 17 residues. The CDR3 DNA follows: TGTGCCAGCAGTCTGGGACTAGCGGGAGGCGGGTTGGAGACCCAGTACTTC. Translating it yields CASSLGLAGGGLETQYF.